This T cell receptor beta chain derives from a study of blood T cell repertoires in COVID-19. Study-level background: Samples representing acute and convalescent COVID-19 were sourced from the United States, Italy and Spain.

This clone was observed a few times. The germline V and J ends were trimmed by 2 bases and 8 bases, with 9 bases remaining between them. The CDR3 runs 13 residues. Per germline, CDR1 MGHRA and CDR2 YSYEKL. As originally analysed: From reference gene primer amplification, estimates of nucleated cell counts were derived. Sequencing used immunoSEQ multiplex PCR; TCRdb keeps in-frame clones, though not all of them. For V, J and clone size, that table is used; D and trimming come from the DNA. The sample includes fewer than 50,000 clones, around 88% seen only once; the top ten take 44%. This sequence was found in an elderly woman with active or convalescent COVID-19. The rearrangement uses TRBV4-1 and TRBJ1-4; D ambiguous. The sample was peripheral blood. The CDR3 protein is CASSQLIGEKLFF. The CDR3 nucleotides are TGCGCCAGCAGCCAACTGATCGGGGAAAAACTGTTTTTT.